The 29 T cell receptor beta chains below come from one sample, sequenced in a study of T cell responses to AZD1222 COVID-19 vaccine. The method was immunoSEQ multiplex PCR; TCRdb's version includes in-frame clones alone and lacks a portion of them. The sample contains roughly 170,000 clones, roughly 94% of which appear only once. The sequenced sample was peripheral blood, obtained 28 days after the second AZD1222 dose. The receptor set was obtained from an adult who received the AZD1222 COVID-19 vaccine.

This rearrangement joins TRBV11-3 to TRBJ2-5; D is unclear. Trimming left V 3 bases short and J 5 bases short, with 4 bases between. The CDR3 loop spans 11 amino acids. Per the germline V gene, CDR1 is SGHNT and CDR2 is YENEEA. The CDR3 DNA reads TGTGCCAGCAGCTTTGGGGAGACCCAGTACTTC. Its protein product is CASSFGETQYF.

This chain joins TRBV25-1 and TRBJ1-1; TRBD1 matches at 8 bases. With V trimmed by 4 bases and J by 2 bases, 6 bases remained unmatched. Germline V CDR1 and CDR2: MGHDK, SYGVNS. The CDR3 length is 15 residues. For the CDR3, the DNA is TGTGCCAGCAGTGCTTGGACAGGGAAAAACACTGAAGCTTTCTTT. Its translation: CASSAWTGKNTEAFF.

V usage is TRBV5-1 and J usage is TRBJ2-5; D unclear. V lost 2 bases and J lost 2, with 10 bases in between. The CDR3 is made up of 14 amino acids. The germline V gene encodes CDR1 SGHRS and CDR2 YFSETQ. In nucleotides, the CDR3 is TGCGCCAGCAGCTTTTTGGGAACACAAGAGACCCAGTACTTC. It is translated as CASSFLGTQETQYF.

This clone is a singleton in its sample. The rearrangement links TRBV2 to TRBJ2-7, with TRBD2 identical over 11 bases. From germline, CDR1 is SNHLY and CDR2 FYNNEI. This CDR3 contains 18 residues. Trimming at V came to 4 bases and at J to 2 bases, leaving 13 bases not matched to a gene. The CDR3 bases are TGTGCCAGCAGTGTTGGGGGGACCCTAGCGGGAGGAACCTACGAGCAGTACTTC. Translating gives CASSVGGTLAGGTYEQYF.

The chain carries TRBV6-2 or TRBV6-3 and TRBJ2-2, with 8 bases aligning to TRBD2. The CDR3 length is 17 residues. Unmatched junction bases numbered 11, after V lost 4 bases and J lost 4 bases. Germline V CDR1 and CDR2: MNHEY, SVGEGT. This chain's CDR3 is CASSSPRSGGTTGELFF. The CDR3 DNA is TGTGCCAGCAGTTCCCCTAGGAGCGGGGGAACCACCGGGGAGCTGTTTTTT.

V usage is TRBV6-5 and J usage is TRBJ1-2, with D hard to call. The CDR3 runs to 14 residues. Trimming removed 4 bases at V and 2 bases at J, with 11 bases between. Germline loops: CDR1 MNHEY, CDR2 SVGAGI. CDR3 bases: TGTGCCAGCAGTTTGTATCGGGAGAACTATGGCTACACCTTC. Its translation: CASSLYRENYGYTF.

The genes are TRBV11-1 and TRBJ2-1; D remains ambiguous. Germline loops: CDR1 SGHAT, CDR2 FQDESV (reference sequence). The CDR3 is 13 residues long. V was shortened by 5 bases and J by 14 bases, with 19 bases between the two germline ends. CDR3 DNA: TGTGCCAGCAGCCCGCTCCGGGCCTCAAGAGAGTTCTTC. Protein product: CASSPLRASREFF.

The genes are TRBV28 and TRBJ1-2, with D uncertain. Germline CDR1 and CDR2: MDHEN and SYDVKM. The CDR3 is 12 amino acids. The V gene lost 3 bases and the J gene lost 8 bases, with 10 bases spanning the gap. As DNA, the CDR3 is TGTGCCAGCAGTTTCCCCGCGCAGGGCTACACCTTC. Its protein is CASSFPAQGYTF.

V gene TRBV28 combines with J gene TRBJ1-2; D might be TRBD1 (6 bases). V lost 6 bases and J lost 5, with 10 bases in between. The length of the CDR3 is 12 residues. Germline CDR1 is MDHEN and CDR2 is SYDVKM. The CDR3 bases are TGTGCCAGCAGCACCCAGGGGTATGGCTACACCTTC. The encoded protein is CASSTQGYGYTF.

The chain combines TRBV18 with TRBJ2-7; D is unresolved. This CDR3 has 14 residues. V lost 3 bases and J lost 3, with 12 bases in between. CDR1 is KGHSH, CDR2 LQKENI, per germline. The CDR3 region is CASSPKQGRYEQYF. As DNA, the CDR3 is TGTGCCAGCTCACCTAAACAAGGCCGCTACGAGCAGTACTTC.

The chain couples TRBV5-4 to TRBJ1-6; D not resolved. The CDR3 is 15 amino acids. V lost 0 bases and J 8 bases, leaving 12 bases between the germline ends. CDR1 is SGHNT, CDR2 YYREEE, per germline (reference sequence). Here the CDR3 DNA reads TGTGCCAGCAGCTTGGATTGGGGTAGGGATTCACCCCTCCACTTT. Translation: CASSLDWGRDSPLHF. The full variable domain, its missing parts supplied by reference TRBV5-4 and TRBJ1-6, is ETGVTQSPTHLIKTRGQQVTLRCSSQSGHNTVSWYQQALGQGPQFIFQYYREEENGRGNFPPRFSGLQFPNYSSELNVNALELDDSALYLCASSLDWGRDSPLHFGNGTRLTVT.

The genes are TRBV2 and TRBJ1-6; D not resolved. Germline CDR1 SNHLY, CDR2 FYNNEI. V lost 4 bases and J lost 10, with 11 bases in between. The CDR3 is 13 residues long. The CDR3 region has the DNA TGTGCCAGCAGTGGCGGGTTTTCGTCACCCCTCCACTTT. Its protein product is CASSGGFSSPLHF.

V usage is TRBV7-8 and J usage is TRBJ1-2, with TRBD1 identical over 11 bases. CDR3 length: 15 residues. CDR1 is SGHVS and CDR2 is FQNEAQ in the germline V gene. Losses at the gene ends were 5 bases for V and 4 bases for J; bases not matched to a gene: 6. The CDR3: CASSGQGAPGYGYTF. CDR3 nucleotide sequence: TGTGCCAGCAGCGGACAGGGGGCGCCTGGCTATGGCTACACCTTC.

In this sample, this clone turned up once. This chain uses TRBV29-1 with TRBJ1-1; TRBD1 agrees at 8 bases. The V gene end was trimmed by 7 bases and the J gene end by 7 bases; junction bases not matched to a gene: 5. The length of the CDR3 is 11 residues. In germline, CDR1 is SQVTM, CDR2 ANQGSEA. As DNA, the CDR3 is TGCAGCGGAACAGGGGGGGGTGAAGCTTTCTTT. Translation: CSGTGGGEAFF.

This chain links TRBV11-3 with TRBJ1-2; D may be TRBD1 (5 bases). The CDR3 covers 19 residues. Trimming took off 1 base at V and 1 base at J, with 22 bases between the two ends. Germline CDR1 SGHNT, CDR2 YENEEA. For the CDR3, the DNA is TGTGCCAGCAGCTTAGGGGGTTTAACAGGAGGCCCCCGTAACTATGGCTACACCTTC. Its translation: CASSLGGLTGGPRNYGYTF.

This clone has only one observation. This sequence joins TRBV28 and TRBJ1-5; TRBD1 agrees at 8 bases. This CDR3 has 16 amino acids. V gave up 4 bases and J gave up 6 bases; unmatched junction bases: 11. Germline CDR1 MDHEN, CDR2 SYDVKM. The CDR3 reads CASSSFPDRERQPQHF. In DNA form, the CDR3 reads TGTGCCAGCAGTTCGTTCCCGGACAGGGAACGTCAGCCCCAGCATTTT. Full variable domain (remainder filled in from reference TRBV28 and TRBJ1-5): DVKVTQSSRYLVKRTGEKVFLECVQDMDHENMFWYRQDPGLGLRLIYFSYDVKMKEKGDIPEGYSVSREKKERFSLILESASTNQTSMYLCASSSFPDRERQPQHFGDGTRLSIL.

This clone was counted once. The chain has TRBV2 and TRBJ1-1, with D perhaps TRBD1 (5 bases). CDR3 length equals 13 residues. Germline CDR1 and CDR2: SNHLY and FYNNEI. The V end lost 6 bases, the J end lost 1 base, and 9 bases lay between the germline ends. The CDR3, as DNA: TGTGCCAGCAGGCCGACAGAGAACACTGAAGCTTTCTTT. This codes for CASRPTENTEAFF.

This clone appeared a single time. This chain connects TRBV15 to TRBJ2-2, with a possible D match to TRBD2 (5 bases). CDR1 and CDR2 (germline): LNHNV, YYDKDF (reference sequence). This CDR3 region has 16 residues. V was shortened by 8 bases and J by 2 bases, with 18 bases between the two germline ends. CDR3 sequence reads: CATANEGSLNTGELFF. Written as DNA, the CDR3 is TGTGCCACCGCTAACGAGGGTAGTCTTAACACCGGGGAGCTGTTTTTT.

In nucleotides, the CDR3 is TGCGCCAGCAGTAAAGACCACCGGGACAGGGACCTCTATGGCTACACCTTC. It specifies CASSKDHRDRDLYGYTF. The genes are TRBV4-1 and TRBJ1-2; 9 bases map to TRBD1. Germline V CDR1 and CDR2: MGHRA, YSYEKL. Germline trimming cut 6 bases from V and 4 bases from J; bases unmatched to any gene: 15. The CDR3 is 17 amino acids.

This chain joins TRBV30 and TRBJ1-5, with a tentative D call TRBD1 (5 bases). There are 14 residues in the CDR3. Germline V gene lookup returns CDR1 GTSNPN and CDR2 SVGIG (reference sequence). The V end lost 0 bases, the J end lost 4 bases, and 10 bases lay between the germline ends. The CDR3 DNA follows: TGTGCCTGGAGTGTAGGCAGGGAGAATCAGCCCCAGCATTTT. Its protein is CAWSVGRENQPQHF.

The chain links TRBV7-8 to TRBJ2-2; 10 bases are shared with TRBD2. Germline assignment: CDR1 SGHVS and CDR2 FQNEAQ. CDR3 length: 17 residues. Trimming cost V 4 bases and J 6 bases; bases outside gene matches: 11. The CDR3 spells CASSSDLAGVRAGELFF. The CDR3 DNA reads TGTGCCAGCAGCTCAGATCTAGCGGGGGTTCGGGCCGGGGAGCTGTTTTTT.

The count of this clone is one. V usage is TRBV3-1 (or the pseudogene TRBV3-2) and J usage is TRBJ2-3; tentatively, D is TRBD2 (6 bases). V was shortened by 4 bases and J by 8 bases, with 16 bases between the two germline ends. This CDR3 is 14 amino acids long. Germline CDR1 is LGHDT and CDR2 is YNNKEL (reference sequence). The CDR3 protein is CASSRAGLSRTQYF. CDR3 DNA: TGTGCCAGCAGCCGGGCGGGATTGAGCCGTACGCAGTATTTT.

The rearrangement joins TRBV6-2 or TRBV6-3 to TRBJ2-1; 12 bases agree with TRBD1. CDR3 length: 15 amino acids. Unmatched junction bases numbered 4, after V lost 2 bases and J lost 8 bases. Germline CDR1 MNHEY, CDR2 SVGEGT. The CDR3 is CASSYAGTGGYEQFF. CDR3 in DNA: TGTGCCAGCAGTTACGCCGGGACAGGGGGCTATGAGCAGTTCTTC.

V is TRBV2 and J is TRBJ2-1; perhaps TRBD1 as D (5 bases). This CDR3 contains 15 residues. From germline, CDR1 is SNHLY and CDR2 FYNNEI. Deletions cut 3 bases from V and 7 bases from J, with 16 bases between. Here the CDR3 DNA reads TGTGCCAGCAGTGATAACTTGGGCAGGGTAAATGAGCAGTTCTTC. As protein: CASSDNLGRVNEQFF.

Only one count was recorded for this clone. The chain joins TRBV5-4 to TRBJ1-4; 8 nucleotides agree with TRBD1. Germline values: CDR1 SGHNT, CDR2 YYREEE (reference sequence). This CDR3 is 15 amino acids long. V was pared by 2 bases and J by 8 bases, with 8 bases of the junction left unmatched. This CDR3 is CASSLAGGAEEKLFF. DNA of the CDR3: TGTGCCAGCAGCTTAGCAGGGGGCGCTGAAGAAAAACTGTTTTTT. Drawing the rest from reference TRBV5-4 and TRBJ1-4, the complete variable domain is ETGVTQSPTHLIKTRGQQVTLRCSSQSGHNTVSWYQQALGQGPQFIFQYYREEENGRGNFPPRFSGLQFPNYSSELNVNALELDDSALYLCASSLAGGAEEKLFFGSGTQLSVL.

The chain has TRBV25-1 and TRBJ1-3, with no clear D. The CDR3 contains 13 residues. Germline CDR1 reads MGHDK; CDR2 reads SYGVNS. Trimming cost V 2 bases and J 4 bases, with 6 bases left between them. In nucleotides, the CDR3 is TGTGCCAGCAGTGAAGGGCCAGGAAACACCATATATTTT. Its translation: CASSEGPGNTIYF.

Details on this clone: A junction end diverges from the germline sequence, so it may reflect a read error. V and J are TRBV19 and TRBJ2-3; D may match TRBD1 or TRBD2 (6 bases each). The CDR3 sequence is 13 residues long. Germline CDR1 reads LNHDA; CDR2 reads SQIVND (reference sequence). DNA for the CDR3: TGTGCCAGTAGTATTAAAGGAGGGGGGCTCAATACCTTT. Translated, it gives CASSIKGGGLNTF.

This clone is a singleton in its sample. The chain links TRBV27 to TRBJ2-3, with D unresolved. Germline CDR1 MNHEY, CDR2 SMNVEV (reference sequence). The V and J ends lost 2 bases and 4 bases respectively, with 7 bases between them. The CDR3 consists of 13 residues. CDR3 amino acids: CASSLGFPDTQYF. In DNA, the CDR3 is TGTGCCAGCAGTTTAGGTTTCCCAGATACGCAGTATTTT.

The CDR3 is CASSEQTGDTGELFF. In nucleotides, the CDR3 is TGCGCCAGCAGTGAACAGACAGGGGACACCGGGGAGCTGTTTTTT. V is TRBV5-1 and J is TRBJ2-2, with TRBD1 identical over 8 bases. This CDR3 spans 15 amino acids. V gave up 5 bases and J gave up 3 bases; unmatched junction bases: 6. Germline CDR1 and CDR2: SGHRS and YFSETQ.